This T cell receptor (beta chain) stems from a study of blood T cell repertoires in COVID-19. Overall study: Both acute and convalescent COVID-19 samples were obtained from the United States, Italy and Spain. PBMCs, B-cell-depleted T cells, or T cells provided the cDNA or gDNA that made up the material.

In the original workflow: Researchers report that nucleated cell counts were estimated from reference gene primer amplification. This table comes from immunoSEQ multiplex PCR, and its TCRdb copy is limited to in-frame clones, with some not included. That table gives V, J and clone size, and the DNA gave D and trimming. The data hold some 48,000 clones, with 70% to 90% observed a single time. CDR3 size: 14 residues. Germline CDR1 reads SGHTA; CDR2 reads FQGTGA. Trimming cost V 5 bases and J 6 bases; bases outside gene matches: 6. This clonotype was obtained from a woman of 80 years or more with acute or convalescent COVID-19. Material for sequencing was peripheral blood. This rearrangement joins TRBV7-3 to TRBJ2-2; TRBD1 matches 7 bases. In DNA, the CDR3 is TGTGCCAGCAGCCCCAGGGGGTCGGCCGGGGAGCTGTTTTTT. It specifies CASSPRGSAGELFF.